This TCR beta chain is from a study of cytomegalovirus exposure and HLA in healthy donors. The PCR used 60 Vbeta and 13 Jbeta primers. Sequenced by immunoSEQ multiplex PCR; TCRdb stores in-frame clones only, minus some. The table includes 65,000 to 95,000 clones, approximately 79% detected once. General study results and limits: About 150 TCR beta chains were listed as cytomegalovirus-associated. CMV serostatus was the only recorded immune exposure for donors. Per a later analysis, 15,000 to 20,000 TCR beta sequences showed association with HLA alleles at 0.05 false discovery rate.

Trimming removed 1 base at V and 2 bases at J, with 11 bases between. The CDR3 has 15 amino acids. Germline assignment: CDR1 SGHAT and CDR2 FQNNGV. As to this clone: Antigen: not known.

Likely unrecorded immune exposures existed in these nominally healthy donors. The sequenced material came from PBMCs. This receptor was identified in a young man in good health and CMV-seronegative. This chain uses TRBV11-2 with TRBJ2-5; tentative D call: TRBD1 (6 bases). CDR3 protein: CASSLVRGRQETQYF. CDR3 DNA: TGTGCCAGCAGCTTAGTCAGGGGACGGCAAGAGACCCAGTACTTC.